One sample yielded the 7 T cell receptor beta chains listed below, sequenced in a study of persistence of HIV-infected CD4 T cells. This was the immunoSEQ version 4 assay in survey mode. Profiling relied on immunoSEQ multiplex PCR, and the TCRdb table lists in-frame clones only, not all of them. In the table there are under 55,000 clones, about nine tenths of which are singletons. Their antigens are not known. Nonspecific anti-CD3/anti-CD28 bead stimulation represents the broad CD4+ T cell repertoire. Sorting of responding CD4+ T cells relied on upregulated CD40 ligand together with CD69. The material was CD4+ T cells sorted from PBMCs after roughly 20-hour stimulation, obtained from a patient who received antiretroviral therapy. These receptors all come from an adult woman with HIV who was CMV-seropositive.

J is TRBJ2-5 and V is TRBV6-5, with D possibly TRBD1 on 6 matching bases. Germline CDR1 and CDR2: MNHEY and SVGAGI. The V end was cut by 2 bases, the J end by 1 base, with 8 bases between. CDR3 size: 14 residues. The CDR3 region has the DNA TGTGCCAGCAGTTACCAGGGGTCCCAAGAGACCCAGTACTTC. Its translation: CASSYQGSQETQYF.

The chain combines TRBV7-2 with TRBJ1-2, with D uncertain. CDR1 SGHTA and CDR2 FQGNSA come from the germline V gene. Trimming pared 1 base from V and 3 bases from J, leaving 9 bases between. The CDR3 extends over 14 amino acids. In nucleotides, the CDR3 is TGTGCCAGCAGCTTAGGGGTCAGGCACTATGGCTACACCTTC. Translation: CASSLGVRHYGYTF.

The chain uses TRBV19 and TRBJ2-2, with TRBD2 matching over 8 bases. The germline V gene has CDR1 LNHDA and CDR2 SQIVND (reference sequence). This CDR3 contains 16 residues. Germline trimming cut 4 bases from V and 4 bases from J; bases unmatched to any gene: 8. This CDR3 is CASSTPGGAGTGELFF. The CDR3 DNA reads as TGTGCCAGTAGTACACCCGGGGGGGCCGGCACCGGGGAGCTGTTTTTT.

The J gene is TRBJ2-1, the V gene TRBV9, with D hard to call. The CDR3 sequence is 14 residues long. Trimming removed 0 bases at V and 7 bases at J, with 11 bases between. Per germline, CDR1 SGDLS and CDR2 YYNGEE. The CDR3 loop is CASSVEDSENEQFF. The CDR3 DNA follows: TGTGCCAGCAGCGTAGAGGATTCCGAGAATGAGCAGTTCTTC.

The chain is built from TRBV5-1 and TRBJ1-2; weak D call: TRBD1 (5 bases). This CDR3 has 14 amino acids. The germline V and J ends were trimmed by 0 bases and 5 bases, with 11 bases remaining between them. Germline CDR1 is SGHRS and CDR2 is YFSETQ. This CDR3 reads CASSLDRTSYGYTF. The CDR3 DNA is TGCGCCAGCAGCTTGGACAGGACCTCGTATGGCTACACCTTC. Full variable domain (outside the CDR3, taken from reference TRBV5-1 and TRBJ1-2): KAGVTQTPRYLIKTRGQQVTLSCSPISGHRSVSWYQQTPGQGLQFLFEYFSETQRNKGNFPGRFSGRQFSNSRSEMNVSTLELGDSALYLCASSLDRTSYGYTFGSGTRLTVV.

This chain uses TRBV2 with TRBJ1-2, with a weak D call TRBD1 (5 bases). Germline V gene data show CDR1 as SNHLY and CDR2 as FYNNEI. The V gene lost 7 bases and the J gene lost 7 bases, with 16 bases spanning the gap. This CDR3 has 13 amino acids. The CDR3 region is CASNTGGLSGYTF. CDR3 DNA: TGTGCCAGCAATACGGGGGGATTGTCTGGCTACACCTTC.

The genes are TRBV27 and TRBJ2-3; the D is unclear. The CDR3 length is 13 residues. The V gene's germline CDR1 is MNHEY and CDR2 SMNVEV (reference sequence). Trimming took off 4 bases at V and 6 bases at J, with 11 bases between the two ends. CDR3 DNA: TGTGCCAGCAGTTCCTCCCTGGGGGATACGCAGTATTTT. It codes for CASSSSLGDTQYF.